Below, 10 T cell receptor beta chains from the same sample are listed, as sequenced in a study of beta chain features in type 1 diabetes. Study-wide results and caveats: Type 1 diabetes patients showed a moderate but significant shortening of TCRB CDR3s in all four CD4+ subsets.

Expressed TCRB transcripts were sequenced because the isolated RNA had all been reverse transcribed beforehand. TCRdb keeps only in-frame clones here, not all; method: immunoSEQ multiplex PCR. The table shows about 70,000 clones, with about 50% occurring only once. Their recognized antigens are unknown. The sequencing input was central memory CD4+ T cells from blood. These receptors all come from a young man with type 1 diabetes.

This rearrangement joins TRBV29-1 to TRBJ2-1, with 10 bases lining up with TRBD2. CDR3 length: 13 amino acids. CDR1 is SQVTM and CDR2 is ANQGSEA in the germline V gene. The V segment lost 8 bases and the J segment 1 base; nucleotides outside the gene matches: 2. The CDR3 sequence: CSKTSGSYNEQFF. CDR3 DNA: TGCAGCAAGACTAGCGGGTCCTACAATGAGCAGTTCTTC.

The CDR3 protein is CASSLEGSGNRGYEQYF. The CDR3 DNA reads as TGTGCCAGCAGCTTAGAGGGTAGCGGGAATAGGGGATACGAGCAGTACTTC. J is TRBJ2-7 and V is TRBV7-2; 8 bases are a match to TRBD2. The V segment lost 1 base and the J segment 4 bases; nucleotides outside the gene matches: 12. This CDR3 has 17 residues. Germline values: CDR1 SGHTA, CDR2 FQGNSA.

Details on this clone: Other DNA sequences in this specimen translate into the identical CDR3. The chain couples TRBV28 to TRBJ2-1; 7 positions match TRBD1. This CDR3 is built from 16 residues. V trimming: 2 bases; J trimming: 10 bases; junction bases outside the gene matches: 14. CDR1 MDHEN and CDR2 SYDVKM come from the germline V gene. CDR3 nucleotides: TGTGCCAGCAGTTTAGGGGCGGCGACAGGGAAACCCGAGCAGTTCTTC. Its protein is CASSLGAATGKPEQFF. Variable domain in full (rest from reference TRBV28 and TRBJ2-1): DVKVTQSSRYLVKRTGEKVFLECVQDMDHENMFWYRQDPGLGLRLIYFSYDVKMKEKGDIPEGYSVSREKKERFSLILESASTNQTSMYLCASSLGAATGKPEQFFGPGTRLTVL.

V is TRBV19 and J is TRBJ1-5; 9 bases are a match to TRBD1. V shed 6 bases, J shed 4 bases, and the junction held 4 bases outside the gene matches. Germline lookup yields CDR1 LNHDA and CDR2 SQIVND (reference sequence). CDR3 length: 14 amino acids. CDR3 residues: CASRSDRGNQPQHF. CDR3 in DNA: TGTGCCAGTAGATCGGACAGGGGAAATCAGCCCCAGCATTTT.

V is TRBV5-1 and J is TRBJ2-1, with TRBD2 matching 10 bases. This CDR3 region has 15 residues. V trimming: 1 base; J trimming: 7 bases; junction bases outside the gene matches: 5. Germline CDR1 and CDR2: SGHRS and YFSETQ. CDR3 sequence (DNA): TGCGCCAGCAGCTTGAGCGGGGGGGCCGCTAATGAGCAGTTCTTC. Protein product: CASSLSGGAANEQFF.

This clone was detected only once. The CDR3 DNA follows: TGTGCCAGCAGGCCGGGACAGGGGAACGAGCAGTACTTC. Its protein is CASRPGQGNEQYF. The chain uses TRBV6-5 and TRBJ2-7; 10 nucleotides align to TRBD1. V dropped 6 bases and J dropped 5; count of bases not matched to a gene: 4. Germline values: CDR1 MNHEY, CDR2 SVGAGI. The CDR3 consists of 13 residues.

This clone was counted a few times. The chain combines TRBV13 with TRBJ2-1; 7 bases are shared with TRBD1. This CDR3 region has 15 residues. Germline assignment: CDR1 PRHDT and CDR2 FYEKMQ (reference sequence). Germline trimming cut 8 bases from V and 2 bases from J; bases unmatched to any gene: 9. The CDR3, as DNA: TGTGCCAGCTCGCGGACAGGAGCGCCCTACAATGAGCAGTTCTTC. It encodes CASSRTGAPYNEQFF.

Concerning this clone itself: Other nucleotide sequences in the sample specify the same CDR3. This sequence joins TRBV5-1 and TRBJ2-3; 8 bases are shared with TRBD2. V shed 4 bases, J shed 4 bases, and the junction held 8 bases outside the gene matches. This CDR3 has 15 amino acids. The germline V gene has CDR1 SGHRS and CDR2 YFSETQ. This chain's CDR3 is CASSKGRTSPDTQYF. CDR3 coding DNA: TGCGCCAGCAGCAAAGGGAGGACTAGCCCAGATACGCAGTATTTT.

CDR3 nucleotide sequence: TGCGCCAGCAGCCAAGAGGGACACCTCTCTGGAAACACCATATATTTT. Residues: CASSQEGHLSGNTIYF. The chain uses TRBV4-1 and TRBJ1-3; D might be TRBD1 (6 bases). V was cut by 0 bases and J by 0 bases, with 9 bases left in between. The germline V gene has CDR1 MGHRA and CDR2 YSYEKL. The CDR3 is 16 residues long.

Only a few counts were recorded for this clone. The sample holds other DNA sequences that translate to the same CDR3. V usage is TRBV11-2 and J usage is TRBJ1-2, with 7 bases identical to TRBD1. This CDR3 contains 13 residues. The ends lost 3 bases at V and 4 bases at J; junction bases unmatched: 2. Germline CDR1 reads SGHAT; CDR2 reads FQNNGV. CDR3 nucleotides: TGTGCCAGCAGCTTCGCAGGGGGCTATGGCTACACCTTC. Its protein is CASSFAGGYGYTF.